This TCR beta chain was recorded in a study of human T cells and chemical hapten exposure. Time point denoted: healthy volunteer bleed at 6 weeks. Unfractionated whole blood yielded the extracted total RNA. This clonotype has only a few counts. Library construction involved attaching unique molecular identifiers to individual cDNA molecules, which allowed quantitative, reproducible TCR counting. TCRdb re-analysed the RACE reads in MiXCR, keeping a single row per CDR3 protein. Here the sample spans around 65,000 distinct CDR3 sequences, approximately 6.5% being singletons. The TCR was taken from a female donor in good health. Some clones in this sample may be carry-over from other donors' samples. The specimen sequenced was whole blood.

The CDR3 is CASSKAGGSYEQYF. As DNA, the CDR3 is TGTGCCAGCAGCAAAGCGGGAGGGTCCTACGAGCAGTACTTC. The V call is TRBV12-3 or TRBV12-4, the J call TRBJ2-7; 10 nucleotides match TRBD2. J was trimmed by 1 base and V by 6 bases; bases with no gene match: 3. This CDR3 contains 14 residues.